The T cell receptor (beta chain) described here comes from a study of T cells in Graves' hyperthyroidism and ophthalmopathy. Amplified regions were TCR beta CDR3 sequences from RNA transcripts. Initially, a first-round RT-PCR of the TCR CDR3 employed the HTBI primer set. Using its own MiXCR run on the multiplex PCR reads, TCRdb lists one record per CDR3 protein. The sample has about 590,000 distinct CDR3 sequences, 15% to 17% seen once. Germline V gene data show CDR1 as MNHEY and CDR2 as SMNVEV (reference sequence). The V and J ends lost 5 bases and 4 bases respectively, with 13 bases between them. The length of the CDR3 is 14 residues. This clonotype has a count of ten or more.

The clonotype originates from a woman aged 30 to 39 with Graves' hyperthyroidism. The chain joins TRBV27 to TRBJ2-3; tentative D call: TRBD1 (6 bases). The specimen was blood. This CDR3 reads CASSLNRASDTQYF. CDR3 coding DNA: TGTGCCAGCAGTCTCAACAGGGCATCAGATACGCAGTATTTT.